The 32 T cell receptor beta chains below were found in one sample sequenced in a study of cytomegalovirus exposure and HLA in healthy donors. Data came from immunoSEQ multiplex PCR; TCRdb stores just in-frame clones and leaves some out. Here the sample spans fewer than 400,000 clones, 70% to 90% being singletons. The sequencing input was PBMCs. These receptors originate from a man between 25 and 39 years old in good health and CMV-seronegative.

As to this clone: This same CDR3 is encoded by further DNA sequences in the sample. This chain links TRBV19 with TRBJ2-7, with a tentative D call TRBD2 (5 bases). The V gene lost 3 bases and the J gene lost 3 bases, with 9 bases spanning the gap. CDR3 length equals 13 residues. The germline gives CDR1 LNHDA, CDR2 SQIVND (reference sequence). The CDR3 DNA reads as TGTGCCAGTAGTATCGGCCGGGACTACGAGCAGTACTTC. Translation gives CASSIGRDYEQYF.

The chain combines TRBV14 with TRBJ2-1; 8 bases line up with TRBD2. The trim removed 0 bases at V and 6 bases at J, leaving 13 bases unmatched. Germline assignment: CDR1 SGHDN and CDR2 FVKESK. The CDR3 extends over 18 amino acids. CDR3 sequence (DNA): TGTGCCAGCAGCCAAGATAGGATTGGGGGACTAGTAACCAATGAGCAGTTCTTC. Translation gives CASSQDRIGGLVTNEQFF. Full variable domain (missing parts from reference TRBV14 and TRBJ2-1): EAGVTQFPSHSVIEKGQTVTLRCDPISGHDNLYWYRRVMGKEIKFLLHFVKESKQDESGMPNNRFLAERTGGTYSTLKVQPAELEDSGVYFCASSQDRIGGLVTNEQFFGPGTRLTVL.

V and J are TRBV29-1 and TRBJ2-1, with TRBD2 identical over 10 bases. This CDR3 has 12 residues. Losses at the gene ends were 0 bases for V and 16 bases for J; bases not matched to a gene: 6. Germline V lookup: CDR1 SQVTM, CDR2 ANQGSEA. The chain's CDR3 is CSVEDLAGDHFF. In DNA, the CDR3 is TGCAGCGTTGAAGATCTAGCGGGGGACCACTTCTTC.

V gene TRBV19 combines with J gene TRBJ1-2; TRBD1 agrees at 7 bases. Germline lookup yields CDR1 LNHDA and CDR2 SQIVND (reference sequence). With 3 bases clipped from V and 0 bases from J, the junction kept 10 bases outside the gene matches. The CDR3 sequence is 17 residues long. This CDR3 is CASSITIAGTANYGYTF. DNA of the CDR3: TGTGCCAGTAGTATCACCATCGCCGGGACAGCTAACTATGGCTACACCTTC.

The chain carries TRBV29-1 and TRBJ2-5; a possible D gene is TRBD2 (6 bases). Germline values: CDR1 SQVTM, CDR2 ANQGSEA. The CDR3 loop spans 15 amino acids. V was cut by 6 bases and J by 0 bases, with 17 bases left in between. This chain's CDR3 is CSVDNGLANQETQYF. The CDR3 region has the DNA TGCAGCGTAGATAACGGTCTAGCGAACCAAGAGACCCAGTACTTC.

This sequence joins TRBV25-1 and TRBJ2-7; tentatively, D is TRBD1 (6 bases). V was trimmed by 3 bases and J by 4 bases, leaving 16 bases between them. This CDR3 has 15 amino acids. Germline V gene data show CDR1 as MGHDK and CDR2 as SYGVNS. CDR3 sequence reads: CASSEAGTFGYEQYF. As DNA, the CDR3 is TGTGCCAGCAGTGAGGCCGGGACATTTGGTTACGAGCAGTACTTC.

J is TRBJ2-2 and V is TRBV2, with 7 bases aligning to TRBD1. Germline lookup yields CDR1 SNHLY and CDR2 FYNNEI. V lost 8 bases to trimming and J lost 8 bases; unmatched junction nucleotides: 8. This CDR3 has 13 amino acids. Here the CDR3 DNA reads TGTGCCAGCCAGGACAGGACGTCGGGGGAGCTGTTTTTT. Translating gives CASQDRTSGELFF.

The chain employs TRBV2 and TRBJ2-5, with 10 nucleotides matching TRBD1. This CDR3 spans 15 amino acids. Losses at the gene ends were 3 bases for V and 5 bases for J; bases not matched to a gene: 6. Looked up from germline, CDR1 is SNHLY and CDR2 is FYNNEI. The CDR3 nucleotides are TGTGCCAGCAGTGATCGCGACAGGGGGCACGAGACCCAGTACTTC. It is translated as CASSDRDRGHETQYF. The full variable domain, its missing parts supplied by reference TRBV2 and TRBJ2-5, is EPEVTQTPSHQVTQMGQEVILRCVPISNHLYFYWYRQILGQKVEFLVSFYNNEISEKSEIFDDQFSVERPDGSNFTLKIRSTKLEDSAMYFCASSDRDRGHETQYFGPGTRLLVL.

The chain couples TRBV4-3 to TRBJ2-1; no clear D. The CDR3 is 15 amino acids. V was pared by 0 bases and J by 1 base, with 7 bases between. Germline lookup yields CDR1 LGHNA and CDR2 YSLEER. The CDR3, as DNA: TGCGCCAGCAGCCAAGAACGGCGGTCCTACAATGAGCAGTTCTTC. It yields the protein CASSQERRSYNEQFF.

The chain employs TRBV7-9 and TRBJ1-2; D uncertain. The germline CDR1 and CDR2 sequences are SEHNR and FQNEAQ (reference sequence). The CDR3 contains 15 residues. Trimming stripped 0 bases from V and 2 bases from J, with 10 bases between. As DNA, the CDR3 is TGTGCCAGCAGCTTAGCTCCGGTCCGGAACTATGGCTACACCTTC. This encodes CASSLAPVRNYGYTF.

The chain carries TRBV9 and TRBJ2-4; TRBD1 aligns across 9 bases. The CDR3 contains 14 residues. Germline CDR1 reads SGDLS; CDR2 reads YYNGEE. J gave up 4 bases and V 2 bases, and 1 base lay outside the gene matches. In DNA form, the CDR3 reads TGTGCCAGCAGCGTGGGACAGGGAAAAAACATTCAGTACTTC. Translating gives CASSVGQGKNIQYF. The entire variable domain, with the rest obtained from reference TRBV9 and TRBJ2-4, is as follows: DSGVTQTPKHLITATGQRVTLRCSPRSGDLSVYWYQQSLDQGLQFLIQYYNGEERAKGNILERFSAQQFPDLHSELNLSSLELGDSALYFCASSVGQGKNIQYFGAGTRLSVL.

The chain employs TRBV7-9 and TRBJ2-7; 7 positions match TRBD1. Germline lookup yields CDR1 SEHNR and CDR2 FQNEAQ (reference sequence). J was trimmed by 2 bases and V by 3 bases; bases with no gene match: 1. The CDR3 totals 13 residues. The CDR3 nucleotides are TGTGCCAGCAGCTTGGGACAGCCCTACGAGCAGTACTTC. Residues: CASSLGQPYEQYF.

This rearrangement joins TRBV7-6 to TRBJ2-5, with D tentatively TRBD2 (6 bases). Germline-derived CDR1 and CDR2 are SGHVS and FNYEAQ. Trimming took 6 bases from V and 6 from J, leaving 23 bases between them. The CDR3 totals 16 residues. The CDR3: CASSRDSDVFKKTQYF. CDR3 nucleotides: TGTGCCAGCAGTAGGGACTCGGACGTCTTTAAAAAGACCCAGTACTTC.

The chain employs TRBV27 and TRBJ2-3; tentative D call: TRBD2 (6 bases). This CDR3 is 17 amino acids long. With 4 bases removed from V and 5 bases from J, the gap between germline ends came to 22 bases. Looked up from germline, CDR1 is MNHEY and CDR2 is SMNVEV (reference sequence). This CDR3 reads CASSSGQRAKAEDTQYF. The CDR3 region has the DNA TGTGCCAGCAGTTCCGGCCAGCGGGCCAAGGCGGAAGATACGCAGTATTTT.

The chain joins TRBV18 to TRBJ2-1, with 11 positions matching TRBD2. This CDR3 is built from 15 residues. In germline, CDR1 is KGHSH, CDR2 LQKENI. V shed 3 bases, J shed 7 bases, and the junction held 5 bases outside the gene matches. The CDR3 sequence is CASSPPASGGNEQFF. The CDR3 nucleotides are TGTGCCAGCTCACCCCCGGCTAGCGGGGGGAATGAGCAGTTCTTC.

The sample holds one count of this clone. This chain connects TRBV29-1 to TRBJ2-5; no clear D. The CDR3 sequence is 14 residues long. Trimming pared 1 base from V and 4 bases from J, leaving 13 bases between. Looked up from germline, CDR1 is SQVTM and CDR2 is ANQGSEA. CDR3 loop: CSVEGGLSGETQYF. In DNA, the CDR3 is TGCAGCGTTGAAGGCGGTCTCTCGGGAGAGACCCAGTACTTC.

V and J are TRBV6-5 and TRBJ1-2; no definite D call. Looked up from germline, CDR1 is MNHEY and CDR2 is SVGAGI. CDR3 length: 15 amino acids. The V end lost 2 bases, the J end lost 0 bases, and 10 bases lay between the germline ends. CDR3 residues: CASSYLARANYGYTF. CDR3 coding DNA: TGTGCCAGCAGTTACCTTGCTCGGGCTAACTATGGCTACACCTTC.

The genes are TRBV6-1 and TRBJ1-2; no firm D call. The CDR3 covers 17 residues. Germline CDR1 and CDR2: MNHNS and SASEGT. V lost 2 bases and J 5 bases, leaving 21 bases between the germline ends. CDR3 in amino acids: CASSERSRASGGYGYTF. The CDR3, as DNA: TGTGCCAGCAGTGAAAGGTCCCGGGCCTCGGGAGGGTATGGCTACACCTTC.

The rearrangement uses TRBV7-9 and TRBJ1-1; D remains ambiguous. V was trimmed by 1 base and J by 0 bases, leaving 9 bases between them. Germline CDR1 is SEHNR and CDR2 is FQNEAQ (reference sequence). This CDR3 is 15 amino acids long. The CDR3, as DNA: TGTGCCAGCAGCTTAGAACGGGAGATGAACACTGAAGCTTTCTTT. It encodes CASSLEREMNTEAFF.

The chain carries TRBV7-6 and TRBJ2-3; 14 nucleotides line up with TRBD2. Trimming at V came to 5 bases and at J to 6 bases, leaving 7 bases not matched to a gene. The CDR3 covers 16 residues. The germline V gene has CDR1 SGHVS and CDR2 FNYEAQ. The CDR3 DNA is TGTGCCAGCAGCCTTGGACTAGCGGGGGGCGGGGATACGCAGTATTTT. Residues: CASSLGLAGGGDTQYF.

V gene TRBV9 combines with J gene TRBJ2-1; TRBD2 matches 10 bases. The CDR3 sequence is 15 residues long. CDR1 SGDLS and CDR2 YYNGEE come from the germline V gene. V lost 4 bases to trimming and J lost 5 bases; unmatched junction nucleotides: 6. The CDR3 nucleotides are TGTGCCAGCAGCCTTAGCGGGGGGTGGAACAATGAGCAGTTCTTC. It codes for CASSLSGGWNNEQFF.

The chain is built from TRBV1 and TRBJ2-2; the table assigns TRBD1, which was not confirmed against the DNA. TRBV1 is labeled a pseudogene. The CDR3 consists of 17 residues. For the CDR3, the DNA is TGCACCAGCAACAAAATGAAGGGGGCGATATGGACCGGGGAGCTGTTTTTT. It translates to CTSNKMKGAIWTGELFF.

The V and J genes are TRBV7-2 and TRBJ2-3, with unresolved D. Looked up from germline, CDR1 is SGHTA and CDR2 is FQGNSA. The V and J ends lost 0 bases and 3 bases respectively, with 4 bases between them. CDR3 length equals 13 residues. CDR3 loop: CASSLARTDTQYF. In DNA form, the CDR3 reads TGTGCCAGCAGCTTAGCGCGGACAGATACGCAGTATTTT.

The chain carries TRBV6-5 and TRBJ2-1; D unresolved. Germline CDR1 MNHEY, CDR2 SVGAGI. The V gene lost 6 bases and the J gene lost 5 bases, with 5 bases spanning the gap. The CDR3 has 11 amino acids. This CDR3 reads CASRRDNEQFF. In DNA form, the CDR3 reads TGTGCCAGCAGGCGTGACAATGAGCAGTTCTTC.

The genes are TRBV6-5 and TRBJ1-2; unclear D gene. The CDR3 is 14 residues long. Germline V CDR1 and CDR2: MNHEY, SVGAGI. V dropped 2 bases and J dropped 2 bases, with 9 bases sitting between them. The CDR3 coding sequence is TGTGCCAGCAGTTACGAGGGCTTAAACTATGGCTACACCTTC. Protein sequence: CASSYEGLNYGYTF.

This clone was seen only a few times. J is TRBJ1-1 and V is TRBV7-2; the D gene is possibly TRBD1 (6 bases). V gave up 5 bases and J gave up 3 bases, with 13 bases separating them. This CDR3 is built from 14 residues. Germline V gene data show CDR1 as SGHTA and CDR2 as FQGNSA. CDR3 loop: CASSDPQGYTEAFF. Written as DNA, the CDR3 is TGTGCCAGCAGCGACCCACAGGGCTACACTGAAGCTTTCTTT.

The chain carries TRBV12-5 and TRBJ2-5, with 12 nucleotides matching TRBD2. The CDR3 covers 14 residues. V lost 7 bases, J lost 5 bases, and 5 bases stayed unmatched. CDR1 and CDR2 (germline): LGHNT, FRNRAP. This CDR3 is CASATSGGYETQYF. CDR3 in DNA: TGTGCTAGTGCCACTAGCGGGGGGTACGAGACCCAGTACTTC.

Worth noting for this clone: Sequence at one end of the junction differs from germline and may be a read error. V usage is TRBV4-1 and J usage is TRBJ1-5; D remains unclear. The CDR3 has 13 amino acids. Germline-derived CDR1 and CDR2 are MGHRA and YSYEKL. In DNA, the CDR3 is TGCGCCAGCAGCCAAGATAGCACTCAGCCCCAGCATTTT. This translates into CASSQDSTQPQHF.

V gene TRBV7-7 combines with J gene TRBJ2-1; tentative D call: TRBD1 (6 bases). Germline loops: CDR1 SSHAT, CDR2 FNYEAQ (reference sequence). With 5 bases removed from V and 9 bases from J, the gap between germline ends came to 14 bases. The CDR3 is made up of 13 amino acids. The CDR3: CASSELQGSEQFF. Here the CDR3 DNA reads TGTGCCAGCAGCGAACTACAGGGCAGTGAGCAGTTCTTC.

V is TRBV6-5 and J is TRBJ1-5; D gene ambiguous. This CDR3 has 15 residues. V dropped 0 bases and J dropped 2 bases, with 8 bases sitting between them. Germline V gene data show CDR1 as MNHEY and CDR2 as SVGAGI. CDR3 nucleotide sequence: TGTGCCAGCAGTTACTCAAACGGTGGCAATCAGCCCCAGCATTTT. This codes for CASSYSNGGNQPQHF.

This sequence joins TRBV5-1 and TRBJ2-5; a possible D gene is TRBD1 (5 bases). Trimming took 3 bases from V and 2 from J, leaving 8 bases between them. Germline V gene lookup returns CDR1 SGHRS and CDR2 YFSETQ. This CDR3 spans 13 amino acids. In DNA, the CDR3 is TGCGCCAGCAGCTATCAGGGTCAAGAGACCCAGTACTTC. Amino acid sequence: CASSYQGQETQYF.

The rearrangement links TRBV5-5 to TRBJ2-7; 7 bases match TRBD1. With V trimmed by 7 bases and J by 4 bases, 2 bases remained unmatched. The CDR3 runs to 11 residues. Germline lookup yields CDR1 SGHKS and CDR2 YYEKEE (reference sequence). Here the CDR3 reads CASQGEYEQYF. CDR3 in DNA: TGTGCCAGCCAGGGGGAGTACGAGCAGTACTTC. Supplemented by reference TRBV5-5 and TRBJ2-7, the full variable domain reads DAGVTQSPTHLIKTRGQQVTLRCSPISGHKSVSWYQQVLGQGPQFIFQYYEKEERGRGNFPDRFSARQFPNYSSELNVNALLLGDSALYLCASQGEYEQYFGPGTRLTVT.